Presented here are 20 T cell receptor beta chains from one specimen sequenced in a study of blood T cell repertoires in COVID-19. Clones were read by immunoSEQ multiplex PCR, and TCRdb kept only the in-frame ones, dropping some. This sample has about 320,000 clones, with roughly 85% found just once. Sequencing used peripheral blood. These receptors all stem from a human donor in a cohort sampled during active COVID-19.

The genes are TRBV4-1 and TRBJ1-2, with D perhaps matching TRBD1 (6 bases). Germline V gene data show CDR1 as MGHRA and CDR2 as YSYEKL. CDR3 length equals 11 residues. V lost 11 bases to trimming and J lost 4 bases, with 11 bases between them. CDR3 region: CASKQGYGYTF. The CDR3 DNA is TGCGCCTCGAAACAGGGCTATGGCTACACCTTC.

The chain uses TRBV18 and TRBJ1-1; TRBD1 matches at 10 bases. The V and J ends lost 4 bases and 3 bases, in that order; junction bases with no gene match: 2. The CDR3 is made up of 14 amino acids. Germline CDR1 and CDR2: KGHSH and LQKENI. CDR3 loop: CASSRDRGDTEAFF. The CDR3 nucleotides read TGTGCCAGCTCACGGGACAGGGGCGACACTGAAGCTTTCTTT. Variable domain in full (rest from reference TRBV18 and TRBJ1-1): NAGVMQNPRHLVRRRGQEARLRCSPMKGHSHVYWYRQLPEEGLKFMVYLQKENIIDESGMPKERFSAEFPKEGPSILRIQQVVRGDSAAYFCASSRDRGDTEAFFGQGTRLTVV.

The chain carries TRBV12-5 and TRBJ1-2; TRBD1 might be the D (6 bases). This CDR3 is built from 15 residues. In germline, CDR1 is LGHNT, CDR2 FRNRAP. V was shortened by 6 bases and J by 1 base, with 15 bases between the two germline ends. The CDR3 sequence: CASGQDSDYNYGYTF. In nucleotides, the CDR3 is TGTGCTAGTGGCCAGGACAGTGACTATAACTATGGCTACACCTTC.

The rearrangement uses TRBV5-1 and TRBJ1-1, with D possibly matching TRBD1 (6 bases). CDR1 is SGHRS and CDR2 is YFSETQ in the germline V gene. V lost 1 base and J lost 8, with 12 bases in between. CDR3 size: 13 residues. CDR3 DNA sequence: TGCGCCAGCAGCTTGAGACAGGAGTCCGAAGCTTTCTTT. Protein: CASSLRQESEAFF.

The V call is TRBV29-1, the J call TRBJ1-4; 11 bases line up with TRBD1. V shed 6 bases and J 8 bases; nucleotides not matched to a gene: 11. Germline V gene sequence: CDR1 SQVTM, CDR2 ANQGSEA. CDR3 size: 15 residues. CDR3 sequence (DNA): TGCAGCGTCAGGACAGGGGGCGTAACTGCGGAAAAACTGTTTTTT. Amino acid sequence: CSVRTGGVTAEKLFF.

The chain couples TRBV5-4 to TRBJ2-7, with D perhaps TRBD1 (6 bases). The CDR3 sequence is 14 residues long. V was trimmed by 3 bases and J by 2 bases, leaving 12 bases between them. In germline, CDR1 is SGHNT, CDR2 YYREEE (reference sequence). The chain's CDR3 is CASSSPDSPYEQYF. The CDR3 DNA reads TGTGCCAGCAGCTCTCCGGACAGCCCCTACGAGCAGTACTTC. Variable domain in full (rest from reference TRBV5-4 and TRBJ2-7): ETGVTQSPTHLIKTRGQQVTLRCSSQSGHNTVSWYQQALGQGPQFIFQYYREEENGRGNFPPRFSGLQFPNYSSELNVNALELDDSALYLCASSSPDSPYEQYFGPGTRLTVT.

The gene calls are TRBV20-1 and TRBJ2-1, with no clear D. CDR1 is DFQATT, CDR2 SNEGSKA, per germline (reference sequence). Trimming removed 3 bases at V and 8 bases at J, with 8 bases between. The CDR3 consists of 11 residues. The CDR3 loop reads CSASMGDEQFF. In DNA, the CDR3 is TGCAGTGCTAGTATGGGCGATGAGCAGTTCTTC.

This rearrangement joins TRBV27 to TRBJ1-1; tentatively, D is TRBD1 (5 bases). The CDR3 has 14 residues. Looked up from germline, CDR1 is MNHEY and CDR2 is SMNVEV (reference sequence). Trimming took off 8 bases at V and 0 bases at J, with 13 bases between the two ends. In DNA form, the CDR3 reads TGTGCCAGCTTTGGGGGGTCTCTGAACACTGAAGCTTTCTTT. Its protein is CASFGGSLNTEAFF.

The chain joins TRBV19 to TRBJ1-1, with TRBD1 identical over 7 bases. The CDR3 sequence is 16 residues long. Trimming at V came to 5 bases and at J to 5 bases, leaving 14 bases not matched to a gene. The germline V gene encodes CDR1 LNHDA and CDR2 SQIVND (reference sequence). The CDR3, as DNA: TGTGCCAGTAGTCCCCGACAGGGTATGGGCAGGACTGAAGCTTTCTTT. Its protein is CASSPRQGMGRTEAFF.

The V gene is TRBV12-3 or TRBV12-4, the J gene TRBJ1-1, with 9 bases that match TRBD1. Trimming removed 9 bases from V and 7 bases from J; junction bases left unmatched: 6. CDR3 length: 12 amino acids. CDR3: CASSGTGLEAFF. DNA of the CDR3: TGTGCCAGTTCCGGGACAGGGCTTGAAGCTTTCTTT.

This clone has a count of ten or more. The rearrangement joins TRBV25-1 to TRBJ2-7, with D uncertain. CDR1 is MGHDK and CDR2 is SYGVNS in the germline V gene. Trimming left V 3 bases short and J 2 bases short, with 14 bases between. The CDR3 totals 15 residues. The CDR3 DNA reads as TGTGCCAGCAGTGACCCCGGGTCAGTAGCCTACGAGCAGTACTTC. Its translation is CASSDPGSVAYEQYF.

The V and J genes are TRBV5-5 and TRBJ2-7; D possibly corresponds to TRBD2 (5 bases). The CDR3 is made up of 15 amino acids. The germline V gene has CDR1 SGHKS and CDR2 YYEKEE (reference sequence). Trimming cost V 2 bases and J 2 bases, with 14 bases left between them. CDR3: CASSFEGNFPYEQYF. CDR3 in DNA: TGTGCCAGCAGCTTTGAGGGAAATTTCCCCTACGAGCAGTACTTC.

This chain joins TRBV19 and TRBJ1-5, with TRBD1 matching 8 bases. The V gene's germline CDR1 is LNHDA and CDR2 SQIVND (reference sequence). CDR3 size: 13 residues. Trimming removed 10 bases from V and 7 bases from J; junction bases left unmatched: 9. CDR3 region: CATEDRAGQPQHF. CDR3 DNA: TGTGCCACCGAGGACAGGGCGGGGCAGCCCCAGCATTTT.

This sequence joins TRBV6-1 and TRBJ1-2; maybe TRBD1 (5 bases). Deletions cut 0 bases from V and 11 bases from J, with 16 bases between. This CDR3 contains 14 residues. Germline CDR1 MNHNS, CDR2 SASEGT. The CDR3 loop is CASSEAGLAVRYTF. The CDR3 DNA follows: TGTGCCAGCAGTGAAGCGGGGCTTGCGGTTAGGTACACCTTC.

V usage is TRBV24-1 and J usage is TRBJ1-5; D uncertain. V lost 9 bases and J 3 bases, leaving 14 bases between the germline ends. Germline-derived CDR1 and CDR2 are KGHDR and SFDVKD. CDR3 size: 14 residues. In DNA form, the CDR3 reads TGTGCCACCGGTGGGAGGGCGTACAATCAGCCCCAGCATTTT. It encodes CATGGRAYNQPQHF.

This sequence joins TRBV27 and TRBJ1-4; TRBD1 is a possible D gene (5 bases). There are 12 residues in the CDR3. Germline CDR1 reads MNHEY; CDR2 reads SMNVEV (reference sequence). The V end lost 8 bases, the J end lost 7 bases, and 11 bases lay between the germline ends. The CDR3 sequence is CASRGLREKLFF. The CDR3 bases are TGTGCCAGCCGGGGGTTGCGTGAAAAACTGTTTTTT. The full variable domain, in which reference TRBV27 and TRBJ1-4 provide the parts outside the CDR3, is EAQVTQNPRYLITVTGKKLTVTCSQNMNHEYMSWYRQDPGLGLRQIYYSMNVEVTDKGDVPEGYKVSRKEKRNFPLILESPSPNQTSLYFCASRGLREKLFFGSGTQLSVL.

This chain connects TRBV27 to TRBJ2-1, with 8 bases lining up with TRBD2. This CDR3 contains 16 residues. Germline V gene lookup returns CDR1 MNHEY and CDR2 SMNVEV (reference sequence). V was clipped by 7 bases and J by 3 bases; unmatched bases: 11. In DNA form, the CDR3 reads TGTGCCAGCACCACCCGGGGGGGCCAGGGCTACAATGAGCAGTTCTTC. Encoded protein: CASTTRGGQGYNEQFF.

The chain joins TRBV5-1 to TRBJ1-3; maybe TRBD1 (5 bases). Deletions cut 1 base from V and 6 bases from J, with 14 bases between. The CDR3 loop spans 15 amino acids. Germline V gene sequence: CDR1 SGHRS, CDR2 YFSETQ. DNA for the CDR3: TGCGCCAGCAGCTTGTACGGGGGATACGAAAACACCATATATTTT. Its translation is CASSLYGGYENTIYF. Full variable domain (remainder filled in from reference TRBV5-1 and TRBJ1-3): KAGVTQTPRYLIKTRGQQVTLSCSPISGHRSVSWYQQTPGQGLQFLFEYFSETQRNKGNFPGRFSGRQFSNSRSEMNVSTLELGDSALYLCASSLYGGYENTIYFGEGSWLTVV.

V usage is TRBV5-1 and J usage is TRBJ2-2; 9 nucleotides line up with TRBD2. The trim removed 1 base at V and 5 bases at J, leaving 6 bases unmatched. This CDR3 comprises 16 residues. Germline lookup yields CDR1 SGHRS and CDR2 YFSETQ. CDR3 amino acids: CASSLRLAVDTGELFF. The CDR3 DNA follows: TGCGCCAGCAGCTTGAGACTAGCGGTAGATACCGGGGAGCTGTTTTTT.

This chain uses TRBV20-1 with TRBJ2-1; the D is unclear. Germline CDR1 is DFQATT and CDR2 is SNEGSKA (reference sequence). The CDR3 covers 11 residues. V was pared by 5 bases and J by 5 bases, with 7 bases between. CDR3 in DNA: TGCAGTGCTGATAGTGACAATGAGCAGTTCTTC. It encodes CSADSDNEQFF.